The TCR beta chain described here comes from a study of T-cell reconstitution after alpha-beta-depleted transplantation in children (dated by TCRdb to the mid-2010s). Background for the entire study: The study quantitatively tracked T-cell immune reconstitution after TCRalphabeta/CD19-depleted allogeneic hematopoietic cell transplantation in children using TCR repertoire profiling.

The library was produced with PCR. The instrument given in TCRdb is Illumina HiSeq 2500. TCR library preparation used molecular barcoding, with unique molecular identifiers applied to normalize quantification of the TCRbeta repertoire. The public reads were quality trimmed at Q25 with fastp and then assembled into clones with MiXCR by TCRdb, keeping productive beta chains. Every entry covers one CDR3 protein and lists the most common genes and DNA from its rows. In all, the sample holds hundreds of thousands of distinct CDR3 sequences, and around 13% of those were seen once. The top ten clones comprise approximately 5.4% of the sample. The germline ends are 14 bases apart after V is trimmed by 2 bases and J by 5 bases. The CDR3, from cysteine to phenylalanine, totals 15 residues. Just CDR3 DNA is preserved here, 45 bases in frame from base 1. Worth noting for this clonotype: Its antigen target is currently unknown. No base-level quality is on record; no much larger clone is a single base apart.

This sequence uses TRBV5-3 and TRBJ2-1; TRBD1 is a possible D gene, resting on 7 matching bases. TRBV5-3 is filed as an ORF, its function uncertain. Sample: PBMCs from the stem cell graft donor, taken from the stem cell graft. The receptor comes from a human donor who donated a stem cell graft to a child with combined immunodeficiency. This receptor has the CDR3 CARSFDREADNEQFF. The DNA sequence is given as TGTGCCAGAAGCTTCGACAGGGAGGCGGACAATGAGCAGTTCTTC.